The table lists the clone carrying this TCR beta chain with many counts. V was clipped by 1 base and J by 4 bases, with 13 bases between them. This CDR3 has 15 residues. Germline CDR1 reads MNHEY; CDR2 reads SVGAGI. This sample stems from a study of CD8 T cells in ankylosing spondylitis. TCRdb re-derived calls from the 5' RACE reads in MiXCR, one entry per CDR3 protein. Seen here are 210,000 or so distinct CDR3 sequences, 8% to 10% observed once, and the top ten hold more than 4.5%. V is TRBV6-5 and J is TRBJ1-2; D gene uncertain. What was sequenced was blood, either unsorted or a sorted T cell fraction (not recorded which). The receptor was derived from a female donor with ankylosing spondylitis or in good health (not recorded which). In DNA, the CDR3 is TGTGCCAGCAGTTACTTGAGGGCCAGGTCCTATGGCTACACCTTC. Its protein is CASSYLRARSYGYTF.